This entry lists 21 T cell receptor beta chains sequenced from one sample in a study of T cells after yellow fever vaccination. TCRdb passed the 5' RACE reads through MiXCR, listing each CDR3 protein once. The data show nearly 550,000 distinct CDR3 sequences, about 19% seen once. This specimen was PBMCs, taken 15 days after the yellow fever booster vaccination. Receptors were obtained from a man aged 25 to 45 who received the YFV17D yellow fever vaccine.

This clonotype was detected only a few times. CDR3 nucleotide sequence: TGTGCCAGCAGCTTAGATTTTGAAAAACTGTTTTTT. Protein: CASSLDFEKLFF. This chain joins TRBV7-9 and TRBJ1-4; D is ambiguous. CDR3 length: 12 amino acids. CDR1 and CDR2 from the germline V gene are SEHNR and FQNEAQ (reference sequence). V shed 1 base and J shed 7 bases, with 4 bases lying between them.

This clonotype has only a few counts. The chain has TRBV28 and TRBJ2-1; D is unresolved. V lost 5 bases to trimming and J lost 0 bases, with 8 bases between them. Germline lookup yields CDR1 MDHEN and CDR2 SYDVKM. The CDR3 has 14 amino acids. The DNA for the CDR3 is TGTGCCAGCAGTCGATCTTTCTCCTACAATGAGCAGTTCTTC. Amino acids: CASSRSFSYNEQFF.

This chain connects TRBV5-6 to TRBJ2-7; TRBD1 agrees at 7 bases. V was clipped by 5 bases and J by 2 bases; unmatched bases: 4. The CDR3 runs 13 residues. CDR1 and CDR2 (germline): SGHDT, YYEEEE. The CDR3 loop is CASRAGTAYEQYF. DNA of the CDR3: TGTGCCAGCAGGGCCGGGACAGCCTACGAGCAGTACTTC.

This clonotype came up a few times. This chain connects TRBV3-1 to TRBJ1-3; D is unclear. V was clipped by 4 bases and J by 3 bases, with 7 bases between them. Germline CDR1 and CDR2: LGHDT and YNNKEL (reference sequence). There are 13 residues in the CDR3. In DNA form, the CDR3 reads TGTGCCAGCAGCCGTATGGATGGAAACACCATATATTTT. This translates into CASSRMDGNTIYF.

This clonotype was seen a few times. The V and J genes are TRBV6-5 and TRBJ1-1; D perhaps matches TRBD1 (5 bases). The germline V gene encodes CDR1 MNHEY and CDR2 SVGAGI. This CDR3 is built from 16 residues. V dropped 4 bases and J dropped 11 bases, with 26 bases sitting between them. The CDR3: CASSWGVGSLVVRAFF. In nucleotides, the CDR3 is TGTGCCAGCAGTTGGGGGGTTGGGTCGTTAGTTGTGCGGGCTTTCTTT.

Of note for this clonotype: Compared with germline, one end of the junction differs, possibly owing to a read error. The chain is built from TRBV6-5 and TRBJ2-7; a weak D match, TRBD2 (7 bases). Germline lookup yields CDR1 MNHEY and CDR2 SVGAGI. The CDR3 is 15 amino acids. The CDR3 DNA reads as TGTGACAGCAGTTATTCGCGGGGGCCTACCTACGAGCAGTACTTC. It codes for CDSSYSRGPTYEQYF.

This chain's CDR3 is CSVDGTGNGYTF. Written as DNA, the CDR3 is TGCAGCGTTGACGGGACAGGGAATGGCTACACCTTC. The chain links TRBV29-1 to TRBJ1-2; TRBD1 matches at 9 bases. V gave up 3 bases and J gave up 6 bases; unmatched junction bases: 2. Per germline, CDR1 SQVTM and CDR2 ANQGSEA. The CDR3 has 12 residues.

This clonotype has a handful of counts. This sequence joins TRBV12-3 or TRBV12-4 and TRBJ1-5; D possibly corresponds to TRBD1 (6 bases). Between the trimmed V and J ends, which lost 3 bases and 4 bases, there was a span of 10 bases. The CDR3 loop spans 14 amino acids. CDR3 DNA: TGTGCCAGCAGTTTCCCTCAGGGGAATCAGCCCCAGCATTTT. Its protein is CASSFPQGNQPQHF.

The rearrangement uses TRBV20-1 and TRBJ2-3; D is perhaps TRBD1 or TRBD2 (5 bases each). In germline, CDR1 is DFQATT, CDR2 SNEGSKA (reference sequence). There are 15 residues in the CDR3. Trimming cost V 3 bases and J 3 bases, with 16 bases left between them. For the CDR3, the DNA is TGCAGTGCTAGGGGGACGGAGGTTATGACAGATACGCAGTATTTT. Residues: CSARGTEVMTDTQYF.

The rearrangement links TRBV18 to TRBJ1-1; no reliable D call. CDR1 KGHSH and CDR2 LQKENI come from the germline V gene. The CDR3 is made up of 15 amino acids. Trimming removed 0 bases at V and 1 base at J, with 9 bases between. DNA of the CDR3: TGTGCCAGCTCACCACCGGGCAGGCGGAACACTGAAGCTTTCTTT. This gives the protein CASSPPGRRNTEAFF.

In this sample, this clonotype turned up a few times. This chain's CDR3 is CASINIGESYNEQFF. For the CDR3, the DNA is TGTGCCAGCATTAACATCGGGGAGTCCTACAATGAGCAGTTCTTC. J is TRBJ2-1 and V is TRBV6-2 or TRBV6-3; D might be TRBD2 (5 bases). There are 15 residues in the CDR3. V lost 7 bases and J 1 base, leaving 14 bases between the germline ends. The V gene's germline CDR1 is MNHEY and CDR2 SVGEGT.

In this sample, this clonotype turned up a few times. V usage is TRBV5-1 and J usage is TRBJ2-5; D might be TRBD1 (6 bases). Germline V gene sequence: CDR1 SGHRS, CDR2 YFSETQ. Trimming shortened V by 0 bases and J by 5 bases, and 17 bases separated the two germline ends. CDR3 size: 16 residues. The CDR3 here is CASSLARTVVGETQYF. As DNA, the CDR3 is TGCGCCAGCAGCTTGGCACGGACAGTCGTCGGGGAGACCCAGTACTTC.

This chain joins TRBV5-1 and TRBJ2-1; D tentatively reads TRBD1 or TRBD2 (5 bases each). V lost 0 bases and J lost 1, with 14 bases in between. Germline V gene data show CDR1 as SGHRS and CDR2 as YFSETQ. CDR3 size: 17 residues. The CDR3 coding sequence is TGCGCCAGCAGCTTGGCGGGATGGGGCGGGTCCTACAATGAGCAGTTCTTC. Residues: CASSLAGWGGSYNEQFF.

The rearrangement uses TRBV20-1 and TRBJ2-3; D call uncertain. Between the trimmed V and J ends, which lost 6 bases and 2 bases, there was a span of 12 bases. The germline CDR1 and CDR2 sequences are DFQATT and SNEGSKA (reference sequence). This CDR3 is 13 amino acids long. This chain's CDR3 is CSAQEPFTDTQYF. The CDR3 region has the DNA TGCAGTGCCCAGGAGCCTTTCACAGATACGCAGTATTTT.

The V call is TRBV28, the J call TRBJ2-5; perhaps TRBD1 as D (6 bases). The CDR3 consists of 13 residues. Trimming shortened V by 6 bases and J by 5 bases, and 13 bases separated the two germline ends. Germline V lookup: CDR1 MDHEN, CDR2 SYDVKM. The CDR3 is CASRIQGRETQYF. The CDR3 nucleotides are TGTGCCAGCAGGATACAGGGCCGGGAGACCCAGTACTTC.

This chain uses TRBV1 with TRBJ1-4. TRBV1 is designated a pseudogene. The CDR3 is 15 residues long. The CDR3 nucleotides are TGCACCAGCAGCCAACCTGAGGTTTCGCATGAAAAACTGTTTTTT. Protein product: CTSSQPEVSHEKLFF.

This sequence joins TRBV24-1 and TRBJ2-1; 8 bases align to TRBD2. Germline loops: CDR1 KGHDR, CDR2 SFDVKD. With V trimmed by 3 bases and J by 5 bases, 8 bases remained unmatched. CDR3 length: 16 residues. The CDR3 spells CATSDRTSWDNNEQFF. CDR3 nucleotide sequence: TGTGCCACCAGTGATCGGACTAGCTGGGACAACAATGAGCAGTTCTTC.

The chain uses TRBV6-5 and TRBJ1-1, with D perhaps TRBD1 (6 bases). The CDR3 extends over 12 amino acids. The V gene's germline CDR1 is MNHEY and CDR2 SVGAGI. Trimming stripped 7 bases from V and 10 bases from J, with 16 bases between. CDR3 DNA sequence: TGTGCCAGCACCCAGAAGGGGGGCCCAGCTTTCTTT. Protein: CASTQKGGPAFF.

This clonotype came up a few times. The J gene is TRBJ1-2, the V gene TRBV18; 10 bases match TRBD1. V dropped 4 bases and J dropped 4; count of bases not matched to a gene: 3. The CDR3 has 14 amino acids. Per germline, CDR1 KGHSH and CDR2 LQKENI. The CDR3 DNA follows: TGTGCCAGCTCACGGGACAGGGGAAGCTATGGCTACACCTTC. The encoded protein is CASSRDRGSYGYTF.

This clonotype was found a few times. V is TRBV20-1 and J is TRBJ2-1; TRBD2 agrees at 13 bases. The J segment lost 2 bases and the V segment lost 0 bases, leaving 4 bases of the junction unmatched. This CDR3 has 17 residues. Germline values: CDR1 DFQATT, CDR2 SNEGSKA (reference sequence). The CDR3 sequence: CSARDPGTSGTYNEQFF. Here the CDR3 DNA reads TGCAGTGCTAGAGACCCCGGGACTAGCGGGACCTACAATGAGCAGTTCTTC.

The gene calls are TRBV11-2 and TRBJ1-1; no clear D. Germline V lookup: CDR1 SGHAT, CDR2 FQNNGV. This CDR3 spans 16 amino acids. Trimming removed 0 bases from V and 2 bases from J, with 13 bases in between. CDR3 sequence: CASSLDRSIGNTEAFF. DNA of the CDR3: TGTGCCAGCAGCTTAGATCGGTCGATTGGAAACACTGAAGCTTTCTTT.